These 8 T cell receptor beta chains were all obtained from the same sample, sequenced in a study of cytomegalovirus exposure and HLA in healthy donors. TCRdb's table, derived via immunoSEQ multiplex PCR, lists solely in-frame clones and lacks some. The table lists tens of thousands of clones, 80% to 95% of them singletons, with roughly 2% in the top ten. The sequenced material came from PBMCs. The source of these receptors is a woman aged 18-30 years in good health and CMV-seronegative.

The V and J genes are TRBV1 and TRBJ2-1; the table's D call TRBD2 went unverified against the DNA. TRBV1 corresponds to a pseudogene. The CDR3 has 17 amino acids. The CDR3 DNA sequence: TGCACCAGCAGCCAAGAAACTAGCGGAAGCTCCTACAATGAGCAGTTCTTC. It codes for CTSSQETSGSSYNEQFF.

V gene TRBV2 combines with J gene TRBJ2-7; 11 positions match TRBD2. CDR3 length: 16 residues. The V segment lost 1 base and the J segment 4 bases; nucleotides outside the gene matches: 6. Germline-derived CDR1 and CDR2 are SNHLY and FYNNEI. The CDR3 region is CASSEGLAGGQYEQYF. The CDR3 nucleotides read TGTGCCAGCAGTGAAGGGTTAGCGGGAGGGCAATACGAGCAGTACTTC.

The rearrangement uses TRBV11-2 and TRBJ1-2; D gene unclear. With 5 bases removed from V and 4 bases from J, the gap between germline ends came to 11 bases. The V gene's germline CDR1 is SGHAT and CDR2 FQNNGV. There are 13 residues in the CDR3. The CDR3 DNA follows: TGTGCCAGCAGCCCCACGGAGGTCTATGGCTACACCTTC. As protein: CASSPTEVYGYTF.

The DNA of the CDR3 is TGTGCCAGCAGCCAAGGGGACAGGGGGGTCACCGGGGAGCTGTTTTTT. It specifies CASSQGDRGVTGELFF. This sequence joins TRBV4-2 and TRBJ2-2; 11 nucleotides align to TRBD1. Trimming removed 1 base from V and 4 bases from J; junction bases left unmatched: 2. CDR3 length: 16 residues. Germline CDR1 reads LGHNA; CDR2 reads YNFKEQ.

V is TRBV6-4 and J is TRBJ2-6; a weak D match, TRBD2 (6 bases). V dropped 5 bases and J dropped 2 bases, with 16 bases sitting between them. CDR1 is MRHNA and CDR2 is SNTAGT in the germline V gene. The CDR3 length is 17 residues. CDR3 sequence reads: CASSHSGSWAGANVLTF. DNA of the CDR3: TGTGCCAGCAGTCATAGCGGTTCTTGGGCTGGGGCCAACGTCCTGACTTTC.

CDR3 sequence (DNA): TGTGCCAGCAGCCTTACGACGGAGGAGCAGTACTTC. The encoded protein is CASSLTTEEQYF. This chain links TRBV2 with TRBJ2-7; D is unclear. There are 12 residues in the CDR3. Trimming cost V 6 bases and J 7 bases, with 13 bases left between them. Germline lookup yields CDR1 SNHLY and CDR2 FYNNEI.

The chain recombines TRBV18 with TRBJ1-2, with D possibly matching TRBD1 (6 bases). Trimming stripped 3 bases from V and 1 base from J, with 21 bases between. Per germline, CDR1 KGHSH and CDR2 LQKENI. CDR3 length equals 18 residues. The CDR3 sequence: CASSPDGQSIRFNYGYTF. Here the CDR3 DNA reads TGTGCCAGCTCACCCGACGGACAGTCTATTAGATTTAACTATGGCTACACCTTC.

The chain has TRBV6-5 and TRBJ2-1, with 8 bases aligning to TRBD2. The V gene's germline CDR1 is MNHEY and CDR2 SVGAGI. V lost 5 bases to trimming and J lost 4 bases; unmatched junction nucleotides: 7. The CDR3 consists of 15 residues. CDR3 residues: CASSVPGGGYNEQFF. CDR3 bases: TGTGCCAGCAGTGTCCCCGGGGGGGGATACAATGAGCAGTTCTTC.